A selection of T cell receptor beta chains follows, all from one sample in a study of blood T cells in healthy people across ages. TCRdb re-derived calls from the 5' RACE reads in MiXCR, one entry per CDR3 protein. The profile shows 650,000 to 1,000,000 distinct CDR3 sequences, roughly 34% of them singletons. Sequencing was carried out using blood. The receptors come from a man younger than 35 in good health. Both conserved end residues are part of each CDR3. The D gene is left open where the match is weak. Expanded clones get a size class; other rows say once, few or many, or leave the size out.

many	TRBV4-3	-	TRBJ2-1	CASSQDGNRMNEQFF	TGCGCCAGCAGCCAAGATGGGAACAGGATGAATGAGCAGTTCTTC
-	TRBV5-1	TRBD1	TRBJ2-7	CASSYTGGRAYEQYF	TGCGCCAGCAGCTATACAGGGGGCAGAGCCTACGAGCAGTACTTC
-	TRBV7-2	-	TRBJ2-5	CASSLDGPPPETQYF	TGTGCCAGCAGCTTAGATGGACCCCCCCCGGAGACCCAGTACTTC
-	TRBV27	-	TRBJ2-1	CASSAKKSVYNEQFF	TGTGCCAGCAGTGCAAAAAAGTCCGTCTACAATGAGCAGTTCTTC
-	TRBV29-1	-	TRBJ1-4	CSVEKTDAGRLFF	TGCAGCGTTGAAAAGACGGATGCTGGAAGACTGTTTTTT
-	TRBV7-9	TRBD1	TRBJ1-1	CANSHDGTGGIRTEAFF	TGTGCCAACAGCCACGATGGGACAGGGGGAATCCGCACTGAAGCTTTCTTT
-	TRBV5-1	-	TRBJ2-5	CASSLAGGVMETQYF	TGCGCCAGCAGCTTGGCCGGGGGAGTTATGGAGACCCAGTACTTC
few	TRBV12-5	-	TRBJ1-5	CASGLGGFQPQHF	TGTGCTAGTGGTCTCGGTGGGTTTCAGCCCCAGCATTTT
-	TRBV7-2	TRBD2	TRBJ2-7	CASSSDVAGYEQYF	TGTGCCAGCAGCTCCGACGTAGCGGGTTACGAGCAGTACTTC
-	TRBV25-1	-	TRBJ2-2	CASRVAGEWGELFF	TGTGCCAGCAGAGTGGCAGGGGAGTGGGGGGAGCTGTTTTTT
-	TRBV20-1	TRBD2	TRBJ2-5	CSARDLTGTSGGRPGLDEQYF	TGCAGTGCTAGAGATCTTACTGGGACTAGCGGGGGGCGGCCTGGGTTGGATGAGCAGTACTTC
few	TRBV9	-	TRBJ1-1	CASSVQENTEAFF	TGTGCCAGCAGCGTACAGGAGAACACTGAAGCTTTCTTT
few	TRBV2	-	TRBJ1-2	CASSTGQSVGGYTF	TGTGCCAGCAGTACCGGACAGAGCGTAGGTGGCTACACCTTC
-	TRBV5-1	-	TRBJ2-1	CASSKGTVSYNEQFF	TGCGCCAGCAGCAAAGGGACCGTCTCCTACAATGAGCAGTTCTTC
few	TRBV30	-	TRBJ2-2	CAWSGLNLLYTGELFF	TGTGCCTGGAGTGGACTTAACTTACTATACACCGGGGAGCTGTTTTTT
-	TRBV27	TRBD1	TRBJ1-1	CASSLGQGAPNTEAFF	TGTGCCAGCAGTTTGGGACAGGGGGCGCCGAACACTGAAGCTTTCTTT
many	TRBV29-1	-	TRBJ1-1	CSVDALNTEAFF	TGCAGCGTTGACGCCCTGAACACTGAAGCTTTCTTT
-	TRBV7-8	TRBD1	TRBJ2-5	CASSAIGGTGFVGETQYF	TGTGCCAGCAGCGCAATAGGCGGGACAGGGTTTGTCGGAGAGACCCAGTACTTC
-	TRBV6-4	TRBD1	TRBJ2-1	CASSKRTGVYNEQFF	TGTGCCAGCAGTAAGAGGACAGGGGTTTACAATGAGCAGTTCTTC
-	TRBV20-1	TRBD2	TRBJ2-1	CSAPLAGEEGEQFF	TGCAGTGCTCCACTAGCGGGGGAAGAGGGTGAGCAGTTCTTC
-	TRBV28	-	TRBJ2-5	CASSFVGSQETQYF	TGTGCCAGCAGTTTCGTCGGGAGCCAAGAGACCCAGTACTTC
few	TRBV5-6	-	TRBJ2-7	CASSPAGFEQYF	TGTGCCAGCAGCCCGGCGGGGTTCGAGCAGTACTTC
-	TRBV27	TRBD1	TRBJ2-7	CASSFSRRTGQGGYEQYF	TGTGCCAGCAGTTTTTCCCGGCGGACTGGACAGGGGGGTTACGAGCAGTACTTC
once	TRBV7-9	-	TRBJ2-5	CASSLGSGRGGVETQYF	TGTGCCAGCAGCTTAGGTAGTGGTCGAGGAGGCGTAGAGACCCAGTACTTC
-	TRBV12-3/TRBV12-4	-	TRBJ1-4	CASSLGGMSFRSSNEKLFF	TGTGCCAGCAGTTTAGGCGGGATGTCTTTTCGCTCCTCCAATGAAAAACTGTTTTTT